This entry lists 27 T cell receptor beta chains sequenced from one sample in a study of beta chain features in type 1 diabetes (dated by TCRdb to the late 2010s). Library creation used the immunoSEQ multiplex PCR assay. The entire isolated RNA was reverse transcribed using the High Capacity cDNA Reverse Transcription Kit, and thus expressed TCRB transcripts were sequenced. The table comes from immuneACCESS by way of TCRdb, which keeps in-frame sequences with V and J called. Part of the clones is missing from these tables; in studies checked, under half for an unresolved V gene and the rest for unknown reasons. Here the sample has about 110,000 clones; about 40% occur a single time. The ten largest account for more than 0.06% of the sample. The sample consisted of stem cell memory CD4+ T cells from blood. Reading the label with the study, this specimen's cell subset or site is: stem cell-like memory CD4+ T cells. These receptors were taken from a woman aged 18-29 years in good health.

V gene TRBV19 combines with J gene TRBJ2-3; 8 positions agree with TRBD2. CDR3 length: 11 amino acids. Germline V gene sequence: CDR1 LNHDA, CDR2 SQIVND (reference sequence). The ends lost 11 bases at V and 4 bases at J; junction bases unmatched: 2. The DNA of the CDR3 is TGTGCCGTCGGGGGGGCAGATACGCAGTATTTT. This codes for CAVGGADTQYF.

Note on this clone: Other DNA sequences within the sample encode an identical CDR3. J is TRBJ1-2 and V is TRBV6-4; 7 positions match TRBD1. In germline, CDR1 is MRHNA, CDR2 SNTAGT. The junction had 4 bases not matched to a gene; V was cut back by 5 bases and J by 4 bases. The CDR3 has 13 residues. Here the CDR3 reads CASSRDSGYGYTF. For the CDR3, the DNA is TGTGCCAGCAGTCGGGACAGTGGCTATGGCTACACCTTC.

This clone turned up a few times. J is TRBJ2-6 and V is TRBV30; unclear D gene. The CDR3 length is 13 residues. V lost 3 bases, J lost 2 bases, and 5 bases lay in between. Looked up from germline, CDR1 is GTSNPN and CDR2 is SVGIG (reference sequence). The CDR3 sequence is CAWSIPGANVLTF. CDR3 DNA sequence: TGTGCCTGGAGCATTCCTGGGGCCAACGTCCTGACTTTC.

This clone was counted only a few times. The gene calls are TRBV5-4 and TRBJ2-7, with D perhaps matching TRBD2 (5 bases). Germline V gene data show CDR1 as SGHNT and CDR2 as YYREEE (reference sequence). V was cut by 1 base and J by 0 bases, with 8 bases left in between. This CDR3 spans 14 amino acids. This CDR3 reads CASSLSGVSYEQYF. DNA of the CDR3: TGTGCCAGCAGCTTGTCCGGGGTCTCCTACGAGCAGTACTTC.

This clone occurred a few times. The chain employs TRBV2 and TRBJ2-4, with TRBD1 matching 8 bases. Germline-derived CDR1 and CDR2 are SNHLY and FYNNEI. The CDR3 totals 17 residues. V was pared by 4 bases and J by 0 bases, with 8 bases of the junction left unmatched. The CDR3 DNA reads as TGTGCCAGCAGTGCAGGACAGGGCTCCCTAGCCAAAAACATTCAGTACTTC. This translates into CASSAGQGSLAKNIQYF.

This clone was detected only a few times. V gene TRBV7-9 combines with J gene TRBJ2-1, with D possibly TRBD2 on 6 matching bases. There are 16 residues in the CDR3. Trimming removed 6 bases from V and 10 bases from J, with 25 bases in between. CDR1 and CDR2 from the germline V gene are SEHNR and FQNEAQ (reference sequence). The CDR3 DNA follows: TGTGCCAGCAGAAAAGGGGCGGGAACTCTCTCCAGAGAGCAGTTCTTC. It is translated as CASRKGAGTLSREQFF.

As DNA, the CDR3 is TGTGCCAGCAGCTCCGGACAGGGCTTTACTAACTATGGCTACACCTTC. This translates into CASSSGQGFTNYGYTF. This sequence joins TRBV7-9 and TRBJ1-2, with 8 bases matching TRBD1. V shed 4 bases and J 0 bases; nucleotides not matched to a gene: 7. Germline CDR1 reads SEHNR; CDR2 reads FQNEAQ (reference sequence). The CDR3 has 16 amino acids.

This clone was counted between two and nine times. The CDR3 region is CASSLVTSGRTFF. CDR3 nucleotides: TGTGCCAGCAGCTTAGTTACTAGCGGGAGAACGTTCTTC. The chain joins TRBV11-3 to TRBJ2-1; 11 bases align to TRBD2. This CDR3 has 13 amino acids. Trimming at V came to 1 base and at J to 15 bases, leaving 5 bases not matched to a gene. Germline V gene data show CDR1 as SGHNT and CDR2 as YENEEA. The variable domain in full, with the rest retrieved from reference TRBV11-3 and TRBJ2-1, is EAGVVQSPRYKIIEKKQPVAFWCNPISGHNTLYWYLQNLGQGPELLIRYENEEAVDDSQLPKDRFSAERLKGVDSTLKIQPAELGDSAVYLCASSLVTSGRTFFGPGTRLTVL.

The V call is TRBV6-6, the J call TRBJ2-4, with 8 bases lining up with TRBD1. Germline V gene data show CDR1 as MNHNY and CDR2 as SVGAGI (reference sequence). This CDR3 comprises 15 residues. J lost 2 bases, V lost 7 bases, and 7 bases had no gene match. In DNA, the CDR3 is TGTGCCAGCACGCACAGGGGGATGACCAAAAACATTCAGTACTTC. Protein sequence: CASTHRGMTKNIQYF.

The V gene is TRBV7-9, the J gene TRBJ2-7; TRBD2 matches at 10 bases. CDR1 is SEHNR and CDR2 is FQNEAQ in the germline V gene (reference sequence). The CDR3 has 16 amino acids. The V segment lost 1 base and the J segment 1 base; nucleotides outside the gene matches: 4. The CDR3 sequence is CASSLEVLAGSYEQYF. Written as DNA, the CDR3 is TGTGCCAGCAGCTTAGAAGTACTAGCGGGATCCTACGAGCAGTACTTC.

The chain carries TRBV18 and TRBJ1-2, with a possible D match to TRBD1 (5 bases). CDR3 size: 14 residues. Germline loops: CDR1 KGHSH, CDR2 LQKENI. The V and J ends lost 3 bases and 3 bases respectively, with 11 bases between them. CDR3 bases: TGTGCCAGCTCACCCCGCGGGGCACACTATGGCTACACCTTC. Translation gives CASSPRGAHYGYTF.

CDR3: CAISEQHSTREQYF. In DNA, the CDR3 is TGTGCCATCAGTGAGCAACATTCGACAAGAGAGCAGTACTTC. The gene calls are TRBV10-3 and TRBJ2-7; D gene unclear. Germline V CDR1 and CDR2: ENHRY, SYGVKD. The CDR3 consists of 14 residues. V lost 2 bases to trimming and J lost 7 bases, with 15 bases between them.

The CDR3 bases are TGTGCCTGCGAGCGAACGAGCACAGATACGCAGTATTTT. Translation: CACERTSTDTQYF. The V call is TRBV7-9, the J call TRBJ2-3; D is uncertain. This CDR3 region has 13 residues. V shed 11 bases and J shed 0 bases, with 12 bases lying between them. The V gene's germline CDR1 is SEHNR and CDR2 FQNEAQ (reference sequence). Together with reference TRBV7-9 and TRBJ2-3, the CDR3 gives the full variable domain: DTGVSQNPRHKITKRGQNVTFRCDPISEHNRLYWYRQTLGQGPEFLTYFQNEAQLEKSRLLSDRFSAERPKGSFSTLEIQRTEQGDSAMYLCACERTSTDTQYFGPGTRLTVL.

V and J are TRBV7-9 and TRBJ2-2; 13 bases line up with TRBD2. CDR1 SEHNR and CDR2 FQNEAQ come from the germline V gene (reference sequence). Trimming took 1 base from V and 7 from J; bases not matched to a gene: 3. This CDR3 is 16 amino acids long. The CDR3 nucleotides read TGTGCCAGCAGCTTAGGGACTAGCGGGAGTCTCGGGGAGCTGTTTTTT. As protein: CASSLGTSGSLGELFF.

DNA for the CDR3: TGCGCCAGCAGTCAATCCGCCAGGGGGGAGCTGTTTTTT. Translated, it gives CASSQSARGELFF. The rearrangement uses TRBV23-1 and TRBJ2-2; D unresolved. Being an ORF, TRBV23-1 has a function that is uncertain. The CDR3 covers 13 residues. V lost 0 bases and J 8 bases, leaving 7 bases between the germline ends.

The chain is built from TRBV11-2 and TRBJ2-5, with 7 bases aligning to TRBD1. Germline trimming cut 7 bases from V and 5 bases from J; bases unmatched to any gene: 7. CDR1 SGHAT and CDR2 FQNNGV come from the germline V gene. This CDR3 is built from 13 residues. The CDR3 is CASTTGVRETQYF. In nucleotides, the CDR3 is TGTGCCAGCACCACAGGGGTCCGGGAGACCCAGTACTTC.

The chain uses TRBV28 and TRBJ1-1; TRBD1 matches at 9 bases. The CDR3 is made up of 15 amino acids. V dropped 6 bases and J dropped 1; count of bases not matched to a gene: 6. Germline CDR1 reads MDHEN; CDR2 reads SYDVKM. The DNA for the CDR3 is TGTGCCAGCAGGCTGCGGGACAGGGCGAACACTGAAGCTTTCTTT. Protein sequence: CASRLRDRANTEAFF.

The chain employs TRBV2 and TRBJ2-5, with 14 bases lining up with TRBD2. CDR3 size: 15 residues. J was trimmed by 3 bases and V by 5 bases; bases with no gene match: 2. Germline values: CDR1 SNHLY, CDR2 FYNNEI. The DNA of the CDR3 is TGTGCCAGCAGTCCGGGACTAGCGGGAGAAGAGACCCAGTACTTC. This encodes CASSPGLAGEETQYF.

This clone has just a few counts. This chain links TRBV6-5 with TRBJ2-7, with 8 bases identical to TRBD1. Trimming removed 5 bases from V and 3 bases from J; junction bases left unmatched: 9. The CDR3 consists of 15 residues. Germline V gene data show CDR1 as MNHEY and CDR2 as SVGAGI. This chain's CDR3 is CASSRRDRMNYEQYF. CDR3 sequence (DNA): TGTGCCAGCAGTCGACGGGACAGGATGAACTACGAGCAGTACTTC.

This clone was detected a few times. CDR3 in amino acids: CSVDERGEKLFF. The CDR3 DNA is TGCAGCGTTGACGAACGGGGGGAAAAACTGTTTTTT. V gene TRBV29-1 combines with J gene TRBJ1-4, with a possible D match to TRBD1 (5 bases). V lost 3 bases and J lost 8, with 10 bases in between. CDR3 length: 12 residues. CDR1 SQVTM and CDR2 ANQGSEA come from the germline V gene.

The chain combines TRBV5-1 with TRBJ2-1, with D perhaps matching TRBD2 (6 bases). The CDR3 extends over 14 amino acids. Per the germline V gene, CDR1 is SGHRS and CDR2 is YFSETQ. V lost 4 bases and J 7 bases, leaving 15 bases between the germline ends. The CDR3 reads CASSLGLLRNEQFF. The CDR3 DNA reads as TGCGCCAGCAGCCTGGGACTCCTTCGGAATGAGCAGTTCTTC.

The rearrangement links TRBV18 to TRBJ2-1; D is possibly TRBD2 (5 bases). The CDR3 has 14 residues. Looked up from germline, CDR1 is KGHSH and CDR2 is LQKENI. The ends were cut back, 2 bases at V and 9 bases at J, with 14 bases in the middle. The CDR3 bases are TGTGCCAGCTCACCAGGGCCGGGATCTGGTGAGCAGTTCTTC. It translates to CASSPGPGSGEQFF. The whole variable domain, remainder taken from reference TRBV18 and TRBJ2-1, is NAGVMQNPRHLVRRRGQEARLRCSPMKGHSHVYWYRQLPEEGLKFMVYLQKENIIDESGMPKERFSAEFPKEGPSILRIQQVVRGDSAAYFCASSPGPGSGEQFFGPGTRLTVL.

This clone was seen a few times. V usage is TRBV7-9 and J usage is TRBJ2-6; 7 bases align to TRBD2. CDR3 length: 17 residues. In germline, CDR1 is SEHNR, CDR2 FQNEAQ (reference sequence). V shed 0 bases and J 0 bases; nucleotides not matched to a gene: 2. The CDR3 spells CASSLAGGISGANVLTF. CDR3 DNA sequence: TGTGCCAGCAGCTTAGCGGGAGGGATCTCTGGGGCCAACGTCCTGACTTTC.

This clone was observed a handful of times. V and J are TRBV30 and TRBJ2-2; TRBD2 matches at 8 bases. Germline values: CDR1 GTSNPN, CDR2 SVGIG (reference sequence). The CDR3 contains 13 residues. The J segment lost 4 bases and the V segment lost 8 bases, leaving 6 bases of the junction unmatched. The CDR3 DNA is TGTGCCACCTTGCGGGAGGTCACCGGGGAGCTGTTTTTT. Encoded protein: CATLREVTGELFF.

This clone was detected a few times. The chain employs TRBV27 and TRBJ2-1; the match to TRBD2 covers 7 bases. This CDR3 is built from 17 residues. Losses at the gene ends were 0 bases for V and 3 bases for J; bases not matched to a gene: 8. The V gene's germline CDR1 is MNHEY and CDR2 SMNVEV (reference sequence). The CDR3 DNA sequence: TGTGCCAGCAGTTTATCGCGCGGCGGGAGCCACTACAATGAGCAGTTCTTC. Its translation: CASSLSRGGSHYNEQFF.

The chain combines TRBV7-2 with TRBJ1-1; a possible D gene is TRBD1 (5 bases). CDR3 length equals 15 residues. Germline V gene sequence: CDR1 SGHTA, CDR2 FQGNSA. V was clipped by 1 base and J by 1 base, with 10 bases between them. DNA for the CDR3: TGTGCCAGCAGCTTAGGTGGGGCAGGGAACACTGAAGCTTTCTTT. It encodes CASSLGGAGNTEAFF. The full variable domain, rest sourced from reference TRBV7-2 and TRBJ1-1, is GAGVSQSPSNKVTEKGKDVELRCDPISGHTALYWYRQSLGQGLEFLIYFQGNSAPDKSGLPSDRFSAERTGGSVSTLTIQRTQQEDSAVYLCASSLGGAGNTEAFFGQGTRLTVV.

This clone was picked up a small number of times. The chain couples TRBV12-5 to TRBJ2-1; tentatively, D is TRBD1 (6 bases). Trimming cost V 2 bases and J 3 bases, with 11 bases left between them. The CDR3 extends over 15 amino acids. Germline CDR1 LGHNT, CDR2 FRNRAP. The DNA for the CDR3 is TGTGCTAGTGGTTTGAGGACAGCTCTCTACAATGAGCAGTTCTTC. It codes for CASGLRTALYNEQFF.